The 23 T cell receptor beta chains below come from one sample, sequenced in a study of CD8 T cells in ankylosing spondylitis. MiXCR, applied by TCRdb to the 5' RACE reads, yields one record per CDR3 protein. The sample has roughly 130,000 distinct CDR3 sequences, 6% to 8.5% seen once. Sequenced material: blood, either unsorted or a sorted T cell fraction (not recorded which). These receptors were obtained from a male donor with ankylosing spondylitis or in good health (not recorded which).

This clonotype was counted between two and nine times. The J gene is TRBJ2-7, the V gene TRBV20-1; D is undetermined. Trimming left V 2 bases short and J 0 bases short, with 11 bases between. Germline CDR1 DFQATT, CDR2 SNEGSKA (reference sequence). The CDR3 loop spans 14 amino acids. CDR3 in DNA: TGCAGTGCTAGAATAGCACAGAGCTCCTACGAGCAGTACTTC. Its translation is CSARIAQSSYEQYF.

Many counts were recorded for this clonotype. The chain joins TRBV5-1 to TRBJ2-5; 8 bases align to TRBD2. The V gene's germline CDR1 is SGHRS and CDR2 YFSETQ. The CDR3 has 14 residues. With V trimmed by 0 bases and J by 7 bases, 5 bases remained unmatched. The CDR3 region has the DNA TGCGCCAGCAGCTTGGAAGCGGGGGAGGGGACCCAGTACTTC. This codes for CASSLEAGEGTQYF. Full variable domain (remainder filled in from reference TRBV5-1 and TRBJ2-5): KAGVTQTPRYLIKTRGQQVTLSCSPISGHRSVSWYQQTPGQGLQFLFEYFSETQRNKGNFPGRFSGRQFSNSRSEMNVSTLELGDSALYLCASSLEAGEGTQYFGPGTRLLVL.

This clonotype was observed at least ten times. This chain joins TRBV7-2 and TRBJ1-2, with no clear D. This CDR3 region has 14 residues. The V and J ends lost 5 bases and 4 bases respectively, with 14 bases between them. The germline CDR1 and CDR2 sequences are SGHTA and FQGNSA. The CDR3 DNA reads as TGTGCCAGCAGCCGCGAGGTGGCTAGCTATGGCTACACCTTC. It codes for CASSREVASYGYTF. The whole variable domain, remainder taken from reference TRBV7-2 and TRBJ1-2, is GAGVSQSPSNKVTEKGKDVELRCDPISGHTALYWYRQSLGQGLEFLIYFQGNSAPDKSGLPSDRFSAERTGGSVSTLTIQRTQQEDSAVYLCASSREVASYGYTFGSGTRLTVV.

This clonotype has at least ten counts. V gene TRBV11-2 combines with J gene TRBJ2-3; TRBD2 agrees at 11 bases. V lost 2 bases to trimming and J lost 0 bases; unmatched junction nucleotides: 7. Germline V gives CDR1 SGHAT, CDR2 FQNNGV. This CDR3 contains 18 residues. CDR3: CASSLQASGRPSTDTQYF. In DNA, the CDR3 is TGTGCCAGCAGCTTACAGGCTAGCGGGAGGCCTAGCACAGATACGCAGTATTTT. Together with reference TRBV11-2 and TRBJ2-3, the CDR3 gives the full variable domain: EAGVAQSPRYKIIEKRQSVAFWCNPISGHATLYWYQQILGQGPKLLIQFQNNGVVDDSQLPKDRFSAERLKGVDSTLKIQPAKLEDSAVYLCASSLQASGRPSTDTQYFGPGTRLTVL.

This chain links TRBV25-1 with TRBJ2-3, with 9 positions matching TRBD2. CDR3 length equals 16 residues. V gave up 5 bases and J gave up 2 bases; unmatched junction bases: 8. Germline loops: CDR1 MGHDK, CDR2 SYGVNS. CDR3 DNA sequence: TGTGCCAGCAGTCCCCGGGCGGGGGGGCCCACAGATACGCAGTATTTT. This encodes CASSPRAGGPTDTQYF.

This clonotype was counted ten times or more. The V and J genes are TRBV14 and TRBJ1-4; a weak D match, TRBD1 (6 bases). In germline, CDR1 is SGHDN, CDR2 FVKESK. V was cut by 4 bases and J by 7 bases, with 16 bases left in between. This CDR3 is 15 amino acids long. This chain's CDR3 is CASSPRGNRAEKLFF. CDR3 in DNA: TGTGCCAGCAGCCCGAGGGGGAATAGAGCTGAAAAACTGTTTTTT.

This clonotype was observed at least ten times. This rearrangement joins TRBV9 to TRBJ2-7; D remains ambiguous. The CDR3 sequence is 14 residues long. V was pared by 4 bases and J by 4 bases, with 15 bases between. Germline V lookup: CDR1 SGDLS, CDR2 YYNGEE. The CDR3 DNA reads TGTGCCAGCAGCCCCCAGATCGGGTTATACGAGCAGTACTTC. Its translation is CASSPQIGLYEQYF.

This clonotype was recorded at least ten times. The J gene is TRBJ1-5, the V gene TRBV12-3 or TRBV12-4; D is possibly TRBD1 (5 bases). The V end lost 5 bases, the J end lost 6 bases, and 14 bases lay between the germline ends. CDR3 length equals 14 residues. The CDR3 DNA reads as TGTGCCAGCAGTCGGATCGGGGGTGCTCAGCCCCAGCATTTT. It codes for CASSRIGGAQPQHF.

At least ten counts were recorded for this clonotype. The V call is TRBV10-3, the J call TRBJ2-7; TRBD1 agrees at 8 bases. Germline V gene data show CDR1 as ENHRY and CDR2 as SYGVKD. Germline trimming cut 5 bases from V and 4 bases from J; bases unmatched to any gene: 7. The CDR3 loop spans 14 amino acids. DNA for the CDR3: TGTGCCATCAGTTCAGGGGGCCGTTCGTACGAGCAGTACTTC. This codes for CAISSGGRSYEQYF.

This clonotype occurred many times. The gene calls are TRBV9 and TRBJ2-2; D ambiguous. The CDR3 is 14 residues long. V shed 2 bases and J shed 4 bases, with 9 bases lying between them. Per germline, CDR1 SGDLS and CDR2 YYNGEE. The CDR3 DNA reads TGTGCCAGCAGCGTGGGTGACTTCACCGGGGAGCTGTTTTTT. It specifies CASSVGDFTGELFF.

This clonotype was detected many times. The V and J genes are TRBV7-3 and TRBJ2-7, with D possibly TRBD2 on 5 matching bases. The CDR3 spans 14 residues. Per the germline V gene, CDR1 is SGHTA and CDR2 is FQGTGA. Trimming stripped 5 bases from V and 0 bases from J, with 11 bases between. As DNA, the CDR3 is TGTGCCAGCAGCCCGACGGGAAACTCCTACGAGCAGTACTTC. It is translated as CASSPTGNSYEQYF.

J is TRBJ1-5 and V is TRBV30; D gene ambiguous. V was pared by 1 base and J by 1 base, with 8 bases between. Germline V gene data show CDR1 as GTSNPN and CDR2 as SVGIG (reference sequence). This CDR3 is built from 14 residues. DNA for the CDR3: TGTGCCTGGAGTGCCGACAAGAGCAATCAGCCCCAGCATTTT. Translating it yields CAWSADKSNQPQHF.

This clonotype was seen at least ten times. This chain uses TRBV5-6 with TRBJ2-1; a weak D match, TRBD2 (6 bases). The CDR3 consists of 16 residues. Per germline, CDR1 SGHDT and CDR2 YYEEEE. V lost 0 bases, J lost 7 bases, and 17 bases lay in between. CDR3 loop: CASSLAAGSRGNEQFF. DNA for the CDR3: TGTGCCAGCAGCTTGGCCGCGGGATCACGAGGTAATGAGCAGTTCTTC.

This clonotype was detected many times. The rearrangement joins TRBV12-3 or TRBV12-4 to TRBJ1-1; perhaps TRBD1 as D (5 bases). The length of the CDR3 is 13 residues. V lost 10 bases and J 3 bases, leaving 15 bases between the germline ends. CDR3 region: CATLFRGDTEAFF. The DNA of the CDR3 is TGTGCCACCCTGTTTCGGGGGGACACTGAAGCTTTCTTT.

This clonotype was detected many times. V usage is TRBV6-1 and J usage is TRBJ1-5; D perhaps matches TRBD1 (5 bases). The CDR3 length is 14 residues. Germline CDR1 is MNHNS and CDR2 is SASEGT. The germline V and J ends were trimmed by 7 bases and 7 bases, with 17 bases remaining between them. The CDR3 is CASTNSQGTQPQHF. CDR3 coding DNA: TGTGCCAGCACCAACTCCCAGGGAACGCAGCCCCAGCATTTT.

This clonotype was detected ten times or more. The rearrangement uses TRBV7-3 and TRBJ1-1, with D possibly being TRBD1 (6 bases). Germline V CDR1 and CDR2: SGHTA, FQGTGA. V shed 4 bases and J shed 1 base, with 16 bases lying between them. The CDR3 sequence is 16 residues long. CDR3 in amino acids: CASSSPTGARNTEAFF. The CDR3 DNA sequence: TGTGCCAGCAGCTCGCCCACGGGGGCTCGGAACACTGAAGCTTTCTTT.

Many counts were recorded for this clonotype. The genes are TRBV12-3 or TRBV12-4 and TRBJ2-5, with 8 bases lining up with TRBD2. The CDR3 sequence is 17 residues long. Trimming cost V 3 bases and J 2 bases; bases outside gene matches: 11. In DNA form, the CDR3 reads TGTGCCAGCAGTTTTAGGGTCGCCTTAGCGGGGCAAGAGACCCAGTACTTC. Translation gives CASSFRVALAGQETQYF.

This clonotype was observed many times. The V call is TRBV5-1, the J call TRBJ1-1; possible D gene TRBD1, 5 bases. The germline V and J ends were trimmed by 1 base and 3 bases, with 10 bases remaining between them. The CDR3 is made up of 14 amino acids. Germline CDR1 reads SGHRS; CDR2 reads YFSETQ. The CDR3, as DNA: TGCGCCAGCAGCTTGAACACAGGTTACACTGAAGCTTTCTTT. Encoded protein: CASSLNTGYTEAFF. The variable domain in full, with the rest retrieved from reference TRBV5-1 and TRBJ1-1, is KAGVTQTPRYLIKTRGQQVTLSCSPISGHRSVSWYQQTPGQGLQFLFEYFSETQRNKGNFPGRFSGRQFSNSRSEMNVSTLELGDSALYLCASSLNTGYTEAFFGQGTRLTVV.

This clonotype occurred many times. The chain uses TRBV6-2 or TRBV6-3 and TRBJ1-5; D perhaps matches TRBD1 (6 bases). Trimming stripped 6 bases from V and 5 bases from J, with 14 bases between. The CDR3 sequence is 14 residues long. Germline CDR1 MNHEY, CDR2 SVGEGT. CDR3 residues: CASRTGALYQPQHF. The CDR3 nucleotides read TGTGCCAGCAGAACGGGGGCCCTCTATCAGCCCCAGCATTTT.

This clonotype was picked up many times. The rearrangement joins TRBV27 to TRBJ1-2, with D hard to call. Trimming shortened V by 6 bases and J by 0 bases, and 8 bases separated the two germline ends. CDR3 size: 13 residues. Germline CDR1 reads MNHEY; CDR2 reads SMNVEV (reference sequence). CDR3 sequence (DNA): TGTGCCAGCAGGCTCACAGCTAACTATGGCTACACCTTC. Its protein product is CASRLTANYGYTF.

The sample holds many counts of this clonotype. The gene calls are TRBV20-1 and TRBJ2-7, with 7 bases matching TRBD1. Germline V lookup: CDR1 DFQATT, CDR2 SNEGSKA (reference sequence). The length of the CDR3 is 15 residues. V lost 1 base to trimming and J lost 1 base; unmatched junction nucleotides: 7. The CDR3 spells CSARAGTVRSYEQYF. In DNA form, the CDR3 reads TGCAGTGCTAGAGCCGGGACAGTAAGATCCTACGAGCAGTACTTC.

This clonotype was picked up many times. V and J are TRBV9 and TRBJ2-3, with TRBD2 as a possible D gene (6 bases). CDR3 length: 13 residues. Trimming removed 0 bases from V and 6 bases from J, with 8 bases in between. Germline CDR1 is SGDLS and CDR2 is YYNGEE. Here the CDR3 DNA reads TGTGCCAGCAGCGTAGAAGCGGGTGATACGCAGTATTTT. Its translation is CASSVEAGDTQYF.

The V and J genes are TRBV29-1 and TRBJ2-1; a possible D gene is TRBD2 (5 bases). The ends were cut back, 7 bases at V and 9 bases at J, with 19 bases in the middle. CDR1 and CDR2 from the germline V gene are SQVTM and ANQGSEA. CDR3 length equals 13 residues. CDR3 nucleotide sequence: TGCAGCGCCCCTTTGGTGGGAGCACCTGAGCAGTTCTTC. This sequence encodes CSAPLVGAPEQFF.